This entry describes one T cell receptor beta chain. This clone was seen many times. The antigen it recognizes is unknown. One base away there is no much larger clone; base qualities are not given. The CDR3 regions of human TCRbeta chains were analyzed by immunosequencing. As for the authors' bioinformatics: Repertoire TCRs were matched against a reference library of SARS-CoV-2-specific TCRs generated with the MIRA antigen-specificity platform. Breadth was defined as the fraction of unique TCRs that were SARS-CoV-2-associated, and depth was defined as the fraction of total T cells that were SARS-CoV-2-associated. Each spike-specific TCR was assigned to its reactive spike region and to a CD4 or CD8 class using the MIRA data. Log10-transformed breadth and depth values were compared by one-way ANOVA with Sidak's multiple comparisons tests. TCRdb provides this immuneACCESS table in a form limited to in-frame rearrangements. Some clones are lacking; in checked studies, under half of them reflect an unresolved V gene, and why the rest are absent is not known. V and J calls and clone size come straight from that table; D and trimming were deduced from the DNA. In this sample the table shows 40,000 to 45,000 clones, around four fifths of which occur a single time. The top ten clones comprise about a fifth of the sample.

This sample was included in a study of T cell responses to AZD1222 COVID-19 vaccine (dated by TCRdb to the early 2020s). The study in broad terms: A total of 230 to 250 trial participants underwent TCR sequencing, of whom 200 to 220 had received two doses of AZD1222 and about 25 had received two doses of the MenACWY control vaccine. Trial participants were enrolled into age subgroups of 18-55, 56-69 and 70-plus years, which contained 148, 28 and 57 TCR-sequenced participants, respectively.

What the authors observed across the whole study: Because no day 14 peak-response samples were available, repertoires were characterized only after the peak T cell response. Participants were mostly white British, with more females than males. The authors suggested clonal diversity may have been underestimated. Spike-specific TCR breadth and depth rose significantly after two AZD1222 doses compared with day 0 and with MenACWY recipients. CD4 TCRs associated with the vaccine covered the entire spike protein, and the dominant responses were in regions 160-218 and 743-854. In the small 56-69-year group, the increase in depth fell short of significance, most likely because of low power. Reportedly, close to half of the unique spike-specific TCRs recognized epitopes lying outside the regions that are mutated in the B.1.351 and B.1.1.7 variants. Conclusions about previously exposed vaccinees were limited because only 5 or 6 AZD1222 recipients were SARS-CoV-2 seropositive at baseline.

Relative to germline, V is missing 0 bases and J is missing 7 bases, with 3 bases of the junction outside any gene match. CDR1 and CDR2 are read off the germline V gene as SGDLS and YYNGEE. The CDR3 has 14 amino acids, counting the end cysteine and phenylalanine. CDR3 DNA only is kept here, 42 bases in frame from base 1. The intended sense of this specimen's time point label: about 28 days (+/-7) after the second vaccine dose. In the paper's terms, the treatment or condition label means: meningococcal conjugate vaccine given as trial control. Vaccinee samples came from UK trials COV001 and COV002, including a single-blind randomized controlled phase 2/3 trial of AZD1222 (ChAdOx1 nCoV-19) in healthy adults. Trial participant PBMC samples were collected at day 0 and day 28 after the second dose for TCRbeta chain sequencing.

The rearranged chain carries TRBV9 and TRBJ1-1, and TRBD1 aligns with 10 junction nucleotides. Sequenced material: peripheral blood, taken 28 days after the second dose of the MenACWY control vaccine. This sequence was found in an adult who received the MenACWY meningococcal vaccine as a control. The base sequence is TGTGCCAGCAGCGTAGAGTGGACAGGGGGTGAAGCTTTCTTT. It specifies CASSVEWTGGEAFF.